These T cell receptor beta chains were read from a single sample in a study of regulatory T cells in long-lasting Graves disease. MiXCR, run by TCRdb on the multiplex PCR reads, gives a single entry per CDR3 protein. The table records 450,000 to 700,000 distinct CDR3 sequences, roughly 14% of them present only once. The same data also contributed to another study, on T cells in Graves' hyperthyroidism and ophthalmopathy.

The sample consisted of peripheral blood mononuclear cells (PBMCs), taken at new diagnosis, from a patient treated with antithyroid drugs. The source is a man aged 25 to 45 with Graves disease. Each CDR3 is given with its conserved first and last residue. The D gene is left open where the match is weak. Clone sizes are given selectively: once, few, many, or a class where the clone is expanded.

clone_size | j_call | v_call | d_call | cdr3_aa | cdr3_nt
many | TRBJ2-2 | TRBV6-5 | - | CASSYRVPGELFF | TGTGCCAGCAGTTACAGGGTTCCCGGGGAGCTGTTTTTT
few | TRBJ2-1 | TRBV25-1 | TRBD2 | CASSESPRLAPGEQFF | TGTGCCAGCAGTGAATCCCCCCGACTAGCCCCGGGGGAGCAGTTCTTC
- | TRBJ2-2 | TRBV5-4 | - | CASSWDGTGELFF | TGTGCCAGCAGCTGGGACGGCACCGGGGAGCTGTTTTTT
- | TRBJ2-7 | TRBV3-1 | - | CASSLTLSHEQYF | TGTGCCAGCAGCCTCACTCTTTCCCACGAGCAGTACTTC
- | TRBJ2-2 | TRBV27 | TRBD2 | CASSSRRVLARRTTGELFF | TGTGCCAGCAGTTCCAGACGGGTACTAGCGAGACGAACCACCGGGGAGCTGTTTTTT
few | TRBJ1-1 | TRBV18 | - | CASSNSSNTEAFF | TGTGCCAGCTCAAACAGTTCAAACACTGAAGCTTTCTTT
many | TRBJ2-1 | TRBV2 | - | CASGGGTSYNEQFF | TGTGCCAGCGGTGGCGGGACCTCCTACAATGAGCAGTTCTTC
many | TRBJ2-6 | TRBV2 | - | CASRVTNSGANVLTF | TGTGCCAGCAGAGTTACTAACTCTGGGGCCAACGTCCTGACTTTC
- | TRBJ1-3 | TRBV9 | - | CASSGGNTIYF | TGTGCCAGCAGCGGCGGAAACACCATATATTTT
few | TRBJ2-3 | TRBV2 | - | CASSVEAGTDTQYF | TGTGCCAGCAGCGTAGAGGCGGGCACAGATACGCAGTATTTT
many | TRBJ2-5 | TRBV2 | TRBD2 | CASSSLGGTSGQTQYF | TGTGCCAGCAGTTCCCTTGGCGGGACTAGCGGGCAGACCCAGTACTTC
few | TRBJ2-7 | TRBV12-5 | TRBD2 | CASGLQLAGVDEQYF | TGTGCTAGTGGTTTGCAACTAGCGGGAGTCGACGAGCAGTACTTC
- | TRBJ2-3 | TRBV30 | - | CAWVKAADTQYF | TGTGCCTGGGTAAAGGCGGCAGATACGCAGTATTTT
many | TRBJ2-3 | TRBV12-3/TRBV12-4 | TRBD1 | CASSRQGEADTQYF | TGTGCCAGCAGCCGACAGGGAGAGGCAGATACGCAGTATTTT
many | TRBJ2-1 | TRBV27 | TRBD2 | CASSEYGTSGSGYNEQFF | TGTGCCAGCTCCGAATACGGGACTAGCGGGAGTGGCTACAATGAGCAGTTCTTC
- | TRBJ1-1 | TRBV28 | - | CASSRAGAGVTEAFF | TGTGCCAGCAGTCGGGCGGGGGCGGGGGTCACTGAAGCTTTCTTT
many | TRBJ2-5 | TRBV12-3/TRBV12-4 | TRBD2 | CASSPGLAAQETQYF | TGTGCCAGCAGCCCGGGACTAGCGGCCCAAGAGACCCAGTACTTC
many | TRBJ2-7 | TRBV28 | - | CASSTVETGHEQYF | TGTGCCAGCAGTACGGTGGAAACAGGCCACGAGCAGTACTTC
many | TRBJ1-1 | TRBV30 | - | CAWAQGAVTFF | -
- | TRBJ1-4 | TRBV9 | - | CASGGPSGKLFF | TGTGCCTCCGGGGGACCTTCTGGGAAACTGTTTTTT
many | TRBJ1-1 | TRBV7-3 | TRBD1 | CASSQGAATEAFF | TGTGCCAGCAGCCAGGGGGCCGCCACTGAAGCTTTCTTT
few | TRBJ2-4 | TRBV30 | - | CAWSPGTDIQYF | TGTGCCTGGAGTCCGGGAACTGACATTCAGTACTTC
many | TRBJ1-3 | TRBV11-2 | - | CASSLIPSNTIYF | TGTGCCAGCAGCTTAATTCCCTCCAACACCATATATTTT
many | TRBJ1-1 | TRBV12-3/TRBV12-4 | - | CASSFGRGTEAFF | TGTGCCAGCAGTTTCGGCCGGGGGACTGAAGCTTTCTTT
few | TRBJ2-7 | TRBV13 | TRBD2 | CASSLKTSGTRREEQYF | TGTGCCAGCAGCTTGAAGACTAGCGGGACCCGACGGGAAGAGCAGTACTTC
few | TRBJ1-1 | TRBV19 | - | CASSGGGTEAFF | TGTGCCTCTTCCGGGGGTGGCACTGAAGCTTTCTTT
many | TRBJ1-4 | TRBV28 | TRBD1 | CASSSGQGQGAEKLFF | TGTGCCAGCAGTTCGGGACAGGGGCAGGGAGCTGAAAAACTGTTTTTT
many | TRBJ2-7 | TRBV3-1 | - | CASSHSLRTRGVQYF | TGTGCCAGCAGCCACTCCCTTAGGACCCGAGGGGTGCAGTACTTC
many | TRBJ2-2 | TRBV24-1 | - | CATKASSVNTGELFF | TGTGCCACGAAGGCGTCTAGCGTTAACACCGGGGAGCTGTTTTTT
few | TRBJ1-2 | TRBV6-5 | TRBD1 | CASSYGQGASGYTF | TGTGCCAGCAGTTACGGGCAGGGGGCGAGTGGCTACACCTTC
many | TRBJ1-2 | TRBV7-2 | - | CASSLAPGTYGYTF | TGTGCCAGCAGCTTAGCTCCAGGGACCTATGGCTACACCTTC
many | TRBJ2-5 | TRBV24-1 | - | CATSDPGGRNQETQYF | TGTGCCACCAGTGACCCCGGGGGCAGAAACCAAGAGACCCAGTACTTC
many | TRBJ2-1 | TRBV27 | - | CASSLFGRLVGNEQFF | TGTGCCAGCAGTTTATTCGGTAGACTAGTGGGCAATGAGCAGTTCTTC
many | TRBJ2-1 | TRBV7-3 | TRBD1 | CASSLTGSNEQFF | TGTGCCAGCAGCCTGACAGGGTCCAATGAGCAGTTCTTC
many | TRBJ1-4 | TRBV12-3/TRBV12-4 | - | CASRSTDKPEKLFF | TGTGCCAGCAGAAGTACAGATAAACCTGAAAAACTGTTTTTT
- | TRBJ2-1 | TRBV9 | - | CASSESSSYNEQFF | TGTGCCAGCAGCGAATCAAGCTCCTACAATGAGCAGTTCTTC
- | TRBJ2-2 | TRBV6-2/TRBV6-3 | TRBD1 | CASRPRDRSTGELFF | TGTGCCAGCAGACCCAGGGACAGGAGTACCGGGGAGCTGTTTTTT